This T cell receptor (beta chain) derives from a study of blood T cell repertoires in COVID-19. About the study: Sources were T cells, B-cell-depleted T cells, or PBMCs; the material itself was cDNA or gDNA.

Trimming at V came to 2 bases and at J to 6 bases, leaving 6 bases not matched to a gene. The CDR3 is 14 residues long. Per germline, CDR1 LGHDT and CDR2 YNNKEL (reference sequence). Those enrolled in Seattle joined during active infection and were followed longitudinally afterward. Study processing details: Reference gene primer amplification gave estimated nucleated cell counts. Libraries were prepared by immunoSEQ multiplex PCR; TCRdb keeps only in-frame clonotypes and omits some of them. V and J calls and clone size are copied from that table; D and trimming were computed from the DNA. The sample has about 390,000 clones; over 75% are singletons.

The TCR was taken from a woman aged 60-75 years with COVID-19, enrolled during active disease. The sequenced sample consisted of peripheral blood. The chain uses TRBV3-1 (or the pseudogene TRBV3-2) and TRBJ2-7, with 8 bases identical to TRBD2. In nucleotides, the CDR3 is TGTGCCAGCAGCCAAAGAGCGGGGGTCGGCGAGCAGTACTTC. Translating it yields CASSQRAGVGEQYF.